This T cell receptor beta chain was retrieved from a study of TIL therapy for anti-PD-1-resistant metastatic lung cancer. This was the immunoSEQ v3 assay. The assay was immunoSEQ multiplex PCR, and TCRdb's table has in-frame clones only and misses some. The table has fewer than 65,000 clones, 75% to 90% seen once; the top ten hold about 2.8%. As for time point: pre-treatment sample, taken before nivolumab and TIL therapy. This TCR was sampled from a person between 25 and 79 years old with non-small cell lung cancer. The starting material was blood, obtained at baseline.

CDR3 nucleotides: TGTGCCTGGAGTTATACAGATACGCAGTATTTT. Protein product: CAWSYTDTQYF. The chain uses TRBV30 and TRBJ2-3; D gene unclear. V was shortened by 2 bases and J by 3 bases, with 3 bases between the two germline ends. Germline values: CDR1 GTSNPN, CDR2 SVGIG (reference sequence). The CDR3 has 11 residues.